This T cell receptor (beta chain) was sequenced in a study of blood T cell repertoires in COVID-19 (dated by TCRdb to the early 2020s). Regarding the research as a whole: Collaborator samples came from the United States, Italy and Spain and covered acute and convalescent phases of COVID-19. The dataset comprised deeply sampled blood TCRbeta repertoires from subjects exposed to, actively infected with, or recovered from COVID-19. The prospective study material was composed of cDNA or gDNA derived from T cells, B-cell-depleted T cells, or PBMCs. The repertoires were released in a freely available public database meant as a resource for research on the immune response to SARS-CoV-2. Samples were obtained from the ongoing ImmuneRACE study (first 160 participants) and from over 1,000 subjects provided by 6 global collaborators. Sample metadata almost always included a de-identified subject ID, COVID-19 status, age in years and sex. Where HLA class I and class II types were available, the types were taken from metadata supplied by the sample provider, not from assay-based typing.

Comment on this clone: There is no known antigen for this receptor. No quality values exist for individual bases; no much larger clone is one base distant.

The collaborating institutions used their own protocols to collect whole blood in K2EDTA tubes. Collaborator samples were shipped for TCRbeta analysis as frozen whole blood, isolated PBMCs, or DNA extracted from either sample type. CDR1 and CDR2 (KGHSH, LQKENI) derive from the germline V gene. The junction carries 15 bases between V and J, which are trimmed by 0 bases and 7 bases respectively. Inclusive of the bounding cysteine and phenylalanine, the CDR3 is 16 residues long. This entry keeps only the CDR3 DNA: 48 bases, framed from base 1. The immunoSEQ Assay, a bias-controlled multiplex PCR, was used to amplify TCRbeta CDR3 regions from genomic DNA. The source study handled its data this way. The number of nucleated cells in each sample was estimated from the amplification of reference gene primers within the assay. Sequence reads were collapsed and filtered to measure the absolute abundance of every unique TCRbeta CDR3 rearrangement. For each sample, productive Simpson clonality was calculated by taking the square root of Simpson's diversity index across productive rearrangements. The table comes from immuneACCESS by way of TCRdb, which keeps in-frame sequences with V and J called. Part of the clones is missing from these tables; in studies checked, under half for an unresolved V gene and the rest for unknown reasons. V, J and clone size are those of that table, while D and trimming were read from the DNA. The sample includes around 94,000 clones, with about 86% observed a single time. Under 2% of the sample is taken by the ten largest.

The study at large found these results: The quantity of clinical and demographic metadata differed by source and by participant and was supplied without curation.

Recombination linked TRBV18 to TRBJ2-2, and possibly TRBD2, on 6 matching bases. The TCR was taken from a man aged 80 or over with acute or convalescent COVID-19. Sequences were obtained from peripheral blood. The DNA reads TGTGCCAGCTCACCACCGTCTGCGGGGTTCGTCGGGGAGCTGTTTTTT. The encoded protein is CASSPPSAGFVGELFF.